This T cell receptor (beta chain) was recovered during a study of T-cell reconstitution after alpha-beta-depleted transplantation in children (dated by TCRdb to about 2016). About the full investigation: Using TCR repertoire profiling, the study followed T-cell immune reconstitution in a quantitative way in children after TCRalphabeta/CD19-depleted allogeneic hematopoietic cell transplantation.

This clonotype was seen more than once but under ten times. The antigen it recognizes is unknown. No much larger clone is present one base from it, and per-base qualities are unavailable. Receptor libraries were prepared by PCR. The listed sequencing device is Illumina HiSeq 2500. TCR library preparation used molecular barcoding, with unique molecular identifiers applied to normalize quantification of the TCRbeta repertoire. TCRdb passed the public sequencing reads through fastp at Q25 and MiXCR, retaining productive beta sequences. Rows matching on CDR3 protein sequence are summarized as one entry with the most common DNA and genes. The sample records about 480,000 distinct CDR3 sequences, roughly an eighth of which are singletons. Around 5.6% of the sample belongs to the ten largest clones. CDR1 MNHEY and CDR2 SMNVEV were looked up in the germline V gene (reference sequence). Spanning cysteine to phenylalanine, the CDR3 consists of 13 amino acids. Only the CDR3 DNA is retained, 39 bases long and in frame from the first base. V and J are truncated by 6 bases and 3 bases respectively, leaving an intervening sequence of 9 bases.

The sequence was collected from a human donor who donated a stem cell graft to a child with combined immunodeficiency. The rearranged chain carries TRBV27 and TRBJ1-5, with the D gene uncertain. Sequenced here: PBMCs from the stem cell graft donor, sampled from the stem cell graft. The nucleotide sequence reads as follows: TGTGCCAGCAGATTAGCGCTCAATCAGCCCCAGCATTTT. Its product reads: CASRLALNQPQHF.